This T cell receptor beta chain comes out of a study of blood T cell repertoires in COVID-19. Study as a whole: The study drew acute and convalescent COVID-19 samples from the United States, Italy and Spain.

The V end was cut by 6 bases, the J end by 6 bases, with 11 bases between. CDR3 length: 12 amino acids. The V gene's germline CDR1 is SGHTA and CDR2 FQGNSA. In the original analysis: Reference gene primer amplification gave estimated nucleated cell counts. TCRdb keeps only in-frame clones here, not all; method: immunoSEQ multiplex PCR. Clone size and V and J calls were adopted from that table, with D and trimming inferred from the DNA. The sample yields about 210,000 clones, 87% seen once. Sequencing was carried out using PBMCs or T cells enriched from blood (not recorded which). The V call is TRBV7-2, the J call TRBJ1-1; no reliable D call. This clonotype was obtained from a man aged 18 to 29 with acute COVID-19. The DNA for the CDR3 is TGTGCCAGCAGGAACTTACTATCTGAAGCTTTCTTT. Translated: CASRNLLSEAFF.